The clone carrying this T cell receptor (beta chain) was seen only a few times. Its antigen is unidentified. These data originate in a study of T cells in narcolepsy. Study as a whole: Donors had narcolepsy type 1 or type 2, or were healthy controls. Regarding the study as a whole: Same-patient CSF and blood CD4+ T cell clonotypes included HCRT-specific and TRIB2-specific autoreactive ones.

The table came from immunoSEQ multiplex PCR; TCRdb's copy has only in-frame clones and leaves some out. This sample has 32,000 or so clones; 65% to 85% occur once, and the top ten carry roughly 3.8%. Input material: memory (CD45RA-) CD4+ T cells from blood. This receptor was taken from a human donor in good health.

In DNA form, the CDR3 reads TGCGCCAGCAGCCAGGTCGGGGTGCGGTCTAAATCACCCCTCCACTTT. Amino acid sequence: CASSQVGVRSKSPLHF. V gene TRBV4-1 combines with J gene TRBJ1-6; D gene ambiguous. There are 16 residues in the CDR3. Trimming shortened V by 3 bases and J by 10 bases, and 19 bases separated the two germline ends. Looked up from germline, CDR1 is MGHRA and CDR2 is YSYEKL.